This T cell receptor beta chain was sequenced during a study of CD8 T cells in Susac syndrome. RNA in amounts of roughly 0.5 to 1 ug was reverse transcribed with random hexamers. TCRdb itself ran the immunoSEQ multiplex PCR reads through MiXCR, one entry per CDR3 protein. This table has fewer than 350,000 distinct CDR3 sequences, approximately 89% appearing once. The germline V gene has CDR1 GTSNPN and CDR2 SVGIG (reference sequence). The CDR3 extends over 14 amino acids. The germline V and J ends were trimmed by 1 base and 0 bases, with 9 bases remaining between them. Sequencing used CD8+ T cells from PBMCs. The TCR sequence derives from a human donor with multiple sclerosis. The chain recombines TRBV30 with TRBJ1-1; D not certain. This CDR3 reads CAWSAGLMNTEAFF. The DNA for the CDR3 is TGTGCCTGGAGTGCTGGACTGATGAACACTGAAGCTTTCTTT.